The clone carrying this TCR beta chain was seen only a few times. Antigen specificity is unknown. The data belong to a study of CD8 T cells in ankylosing spondylitis. General study findings and limits: The authors found the disease-linked clones to be CD8+ and relatively rare in peripheral blood. Reactive arthritis synovial fluid and blood were previously reported to contain some motif variants. Roughly eight highly homologous variants formed a TCR beta motif that appeared characteristic of ankylosing spondylitis blood.

The CDR3 length is 13 residues. V lost 0 bases, J lost 5 bases, and 8 bases lay in between. In germline, CDR1 is SGDLS, CDR2 YYNGEE. From the 5' RACE reads, TCRdb called clonotypes with MiXCR, one entry per CDR3 protein. The sample yields roughly 190,000 distinct CDR3 sequences, 10% to 15% seen once. This TCR derives from a male donor with ankylosing spondylitis or in good health (not recorded which). The V call is TRBV9, the J call TRBJ2-5; possible D gene TRBD2, 5 bases. Sequenced material: blood, either unsorted or a sorted T cell fraction (not recorded which). This CDR3 is CASSVEGVETQYF. The CDR3 bases are TGTGCCAGCAGCGTAGAGGGAGTGGAGACCCAGTACTTC.